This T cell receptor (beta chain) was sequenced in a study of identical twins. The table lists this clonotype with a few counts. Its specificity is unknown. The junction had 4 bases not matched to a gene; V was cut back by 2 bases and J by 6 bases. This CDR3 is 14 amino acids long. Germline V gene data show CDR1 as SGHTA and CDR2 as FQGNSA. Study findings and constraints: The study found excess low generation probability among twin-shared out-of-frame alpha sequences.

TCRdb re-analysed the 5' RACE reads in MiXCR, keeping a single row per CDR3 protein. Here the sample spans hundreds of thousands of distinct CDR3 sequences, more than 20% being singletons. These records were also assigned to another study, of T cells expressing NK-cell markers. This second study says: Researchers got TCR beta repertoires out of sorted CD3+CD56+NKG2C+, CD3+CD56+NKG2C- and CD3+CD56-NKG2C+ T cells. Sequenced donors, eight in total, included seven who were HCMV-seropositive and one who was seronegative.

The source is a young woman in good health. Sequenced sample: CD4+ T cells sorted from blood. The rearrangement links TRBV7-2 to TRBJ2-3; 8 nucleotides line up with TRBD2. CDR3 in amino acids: CASSLIAGHDTQYF. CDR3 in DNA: TGTGCCAGCAGCTTAATAGCGGGACATGATACGCAGTATTTT.